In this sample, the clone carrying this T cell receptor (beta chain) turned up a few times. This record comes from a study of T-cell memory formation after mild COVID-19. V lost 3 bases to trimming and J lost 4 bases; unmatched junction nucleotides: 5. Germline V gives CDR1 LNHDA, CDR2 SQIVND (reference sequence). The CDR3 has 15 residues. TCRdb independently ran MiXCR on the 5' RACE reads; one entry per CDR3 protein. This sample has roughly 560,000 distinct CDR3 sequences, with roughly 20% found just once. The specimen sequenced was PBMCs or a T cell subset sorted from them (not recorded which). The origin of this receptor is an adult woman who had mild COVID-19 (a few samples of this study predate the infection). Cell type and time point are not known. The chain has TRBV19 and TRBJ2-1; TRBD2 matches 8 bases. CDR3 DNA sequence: TGTGCCAGTAGTATTAGCGGGACACCTTACAATGAGCAGTTCTTC. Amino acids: CASSISGTPYNEQFF.